A single T cell receptor (beta chain) is shown here with its context. These data originate in a study of cytomegalovirus exposure and HLA in healthy donors. The CDR3 loop spans 17 amino acids. PCR amplification relied on 60 Vbeta primers (plus 13 Jbeta primers). Assay: immunoSEQ multiplex PCR; the TCRdb copy retains only in-frame clones and omits some. Here the sample spans a few hundred thousand clones, around 81% being singletons. The sequencing sample was made of PBMCs. The chain employs TRBV21-1 and TRBJ2-1; TRBD2, the D gene given by the table, was not confirmed from the DNA. TRBV21-1 has pseudogene status. This TCR was sampled from a woman in her sixties in good health and CMV-seropositive. This CDR3 reads CASSSPRAVKNYNEQFF. The CDR3 nucleotides are TGTGCCAGCAGCAGCCCCCGTGCGGTCAAAAACTACAATGAGCAGTTCTTC.